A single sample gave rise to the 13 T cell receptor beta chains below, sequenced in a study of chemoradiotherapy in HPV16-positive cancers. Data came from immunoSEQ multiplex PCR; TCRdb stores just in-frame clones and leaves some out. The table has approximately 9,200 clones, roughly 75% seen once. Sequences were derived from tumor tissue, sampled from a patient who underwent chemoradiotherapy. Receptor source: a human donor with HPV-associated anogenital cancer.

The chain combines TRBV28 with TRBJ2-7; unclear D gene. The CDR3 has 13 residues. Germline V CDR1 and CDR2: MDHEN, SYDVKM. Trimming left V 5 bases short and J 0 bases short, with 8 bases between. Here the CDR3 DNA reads TGTGCCAGCAGTGCCCCCCACTCCTACGAGCAGTACGTC. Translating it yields CASSAPHSYEQYV.

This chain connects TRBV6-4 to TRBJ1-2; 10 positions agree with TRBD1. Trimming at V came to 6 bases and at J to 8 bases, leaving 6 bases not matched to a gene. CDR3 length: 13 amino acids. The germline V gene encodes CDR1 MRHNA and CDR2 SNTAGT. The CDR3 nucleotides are TGTGCCAGCAGCACGACAGGGGGCGGAGGCTACACCTTC. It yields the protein CASSTTGGGGYTF.

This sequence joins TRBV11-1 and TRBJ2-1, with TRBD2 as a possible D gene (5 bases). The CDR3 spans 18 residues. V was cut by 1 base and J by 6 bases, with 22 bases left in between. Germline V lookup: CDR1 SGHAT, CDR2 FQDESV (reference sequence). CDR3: CASSLGPYKGVVRNEQFF. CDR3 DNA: TGTGCCAGCAGCTTAGGACCTTATAAGGGAGTAGTCCGCAATGAGCAGTTCTTC.

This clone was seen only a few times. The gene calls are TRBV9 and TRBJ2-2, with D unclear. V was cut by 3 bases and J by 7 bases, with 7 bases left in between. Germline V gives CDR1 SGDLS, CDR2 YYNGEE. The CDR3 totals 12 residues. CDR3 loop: CASSEWDGELFF. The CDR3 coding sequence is TGTGCCAGCAGCGAGTGGGACGGGGAGCTGTTTTTT.

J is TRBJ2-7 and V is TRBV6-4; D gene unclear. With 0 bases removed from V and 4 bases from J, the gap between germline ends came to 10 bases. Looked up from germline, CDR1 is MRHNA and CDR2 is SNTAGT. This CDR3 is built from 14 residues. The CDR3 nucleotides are TGTGCCAGCAGTGACTCGACCCAACATTACGAGCAGTACTTC. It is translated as CASSDSTQHYEQYF.

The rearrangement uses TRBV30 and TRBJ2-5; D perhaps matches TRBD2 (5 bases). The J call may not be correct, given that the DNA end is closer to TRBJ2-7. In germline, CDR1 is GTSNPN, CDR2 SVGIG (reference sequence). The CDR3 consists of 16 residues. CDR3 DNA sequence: TGTGCCTGGAGTGTTGGAGAGCCGTGGAGGTCCGACGAGCAGTACTTC. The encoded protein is CAWSVGEPWRSDEQYF.

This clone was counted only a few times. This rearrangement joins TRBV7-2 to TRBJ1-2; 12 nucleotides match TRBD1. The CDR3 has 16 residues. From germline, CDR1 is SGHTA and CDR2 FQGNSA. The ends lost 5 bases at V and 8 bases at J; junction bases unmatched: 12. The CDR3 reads CASSPPWGTGGPGYTF. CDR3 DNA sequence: TGTGCCAGCAGCCCCCCCTGGGGGACAGGGGGCCCGGGCTACACCTTC.

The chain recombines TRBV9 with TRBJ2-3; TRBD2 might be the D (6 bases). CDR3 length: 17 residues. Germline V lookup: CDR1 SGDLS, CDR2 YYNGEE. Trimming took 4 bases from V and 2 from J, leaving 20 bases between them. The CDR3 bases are TGTGCCAGCAGCCCCCGAAACGGAGGGTTCATCACAGATACGCAGTATTTT. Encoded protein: CASSPRNGGFITDTQYF.

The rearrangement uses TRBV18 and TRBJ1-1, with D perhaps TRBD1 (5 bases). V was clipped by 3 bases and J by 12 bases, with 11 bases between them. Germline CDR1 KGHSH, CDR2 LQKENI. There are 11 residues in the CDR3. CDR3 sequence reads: CASSPGGETFF. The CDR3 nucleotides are TGTGCCAGCTCACCGGGAGGGGAGACTTTCTTT.

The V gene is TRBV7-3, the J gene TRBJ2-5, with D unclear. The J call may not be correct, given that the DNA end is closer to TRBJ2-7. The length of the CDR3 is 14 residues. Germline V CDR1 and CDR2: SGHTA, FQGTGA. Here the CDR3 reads CASSLGSPPYEQYF. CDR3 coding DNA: TGTGCCAGCAGCTTAGGGTCTCCTCCCTACGAGCAGTACTTC.

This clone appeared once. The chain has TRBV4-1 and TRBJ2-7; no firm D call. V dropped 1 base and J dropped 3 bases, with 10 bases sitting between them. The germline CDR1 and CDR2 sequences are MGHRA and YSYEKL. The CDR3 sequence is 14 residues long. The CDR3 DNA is TGCGCCAGCAGCCAAGTAAACAGACTCTACGAGCAGTACTTC. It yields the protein CASSQVNRLYEQYF.

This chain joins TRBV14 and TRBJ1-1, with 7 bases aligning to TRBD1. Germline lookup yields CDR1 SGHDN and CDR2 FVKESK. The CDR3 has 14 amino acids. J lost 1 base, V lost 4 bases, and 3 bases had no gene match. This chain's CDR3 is CASSRGQRNTEAFF. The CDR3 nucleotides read TGTGCCAGCAGCCGGGGACAGAGGAACACTGAAGCTTTCTTT.

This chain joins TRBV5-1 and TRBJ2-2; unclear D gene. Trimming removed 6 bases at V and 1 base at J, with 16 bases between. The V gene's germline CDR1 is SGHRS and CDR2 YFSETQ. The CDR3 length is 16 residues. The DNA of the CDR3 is TGCGCCAGCACCCCGTTGTCCCTCCTGAACACCGGGGAGCTGTTTTTT. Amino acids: CASTPLSLLNTGELFF.